These 7 T cell receptor beta chains were sequenced from one sample in a study of T cells after yellow fever vaccination. TCRdb recomputed calls from the 5' RACE reads with MiXCR, one row per CDR3 protein. The sample shows approximately 110,000 distinct CDR3 sequences, under 9% of them seen only once. The starting material was CD8+ T cells sorted from PBMCs, obtained 45 days after the yellow fever booster vaccination. The receptors here all came from a man aged 25 to 40 who received the YFV17D yellow fever vaccine.

The chain combines TRBV27 with TRBJ2-3, with D tentatively TRBD1 or TRBD2 (6 bases each). From germline, CDR1 is MNHEY and CDR2 SMNVEV (reference sequence). The CDR3 has 14 residues. V was trimmed by 8 bases and J by 3 bases, leaving 15 bases between them. The CDR3 region is CASAHRGLTDTQYF. CDR3 DNA: TGTGCCAGCGCTCACCGGGGGCTGACAGATACGCAGTATTTT.

The rearrangement joins TRBV6-2 or TRBV6-3 to TRBJ2-1; D is ambiguous. Germline V gene sequence: CDR1 MNHEY, CDR2 SVGEGT. The CDR3 totals 14 residues. The V end lost 4 bases, the J end lost 7 bases, and 14 bases lay between the germline ends. In nucleotides, the CDR3 is TGTGCCAGCAGTTCCCCTGCTTATGGGAATGAGCAGTTCTTC. It specifies CASSSPAYGNEQFF.

This clonotype was seen many times. The chain couples TRBV15 to TRBJ2-7, with D perhaps TRBD1 (6 bases). Trimming took 8 bases from V and 5 from J, leaving 25 bases between them. This CDR3 region has 16 residues. The germline gives CDR1 LNHNV, CDR2 YYDKDF (reference sequence). The CDR3 loop reads CATASERSRGYHEQYF. The CDR3 bases are TGTGCCACCGCTTCTGAAAGGAGCAGGGGCTACCACGAGCAGTACTTC. Looking up the rest from reference TRBV15 and TRBJ2-7 gives the full variable domain: DAMVIQNPRYQVTQFGKPVTLSCSQTLNHNVMYWYQQKSSQAPKLLFHYYDKDFNNEADTPDNFQSRRPNTSFCFLDIRSPGLGDTAMYLCATASERSRGYHEQYFGPGTRLTVT.

This clonotype was observed many times. The chain employs TRBV4-2 and TRBJ1-1; D may be TRBD1 (6 bases). Trimming stripped 2 bases from V and 0 bases from J, with 10 bases between. This CDR3 has 15 residues. Looked up from germline, CDR1 is LGHNA and CDR2 is YNFKEQ. The CDR3: CASSQHRAMNTEAFF. The DNA of the CDR3 is TGTGCCAGCAGCCAACACAGGGCTATGAACACTGAAGCTTTCTTT.

This chain connects TRBV28 to TRBJ2-1; 7 nucleotides line up with TRBD2. V lost 5 bases, J lost 0 bases, and 10 bases stayed unmatched. The CDR3 consists of 17 residues. The germline CDR1 and CDR2 sequences are MDHEN and SYDVKM. The CDR3 DNA reads TGTGCCAGCAGTCCACGGGACTACCGTAGCTCCTACAATGAGCAGTTCTTC. Its translation is CASSPRDYRSSYNEQFF. The variable domain in full, completed from reference TRBV28 and TRBJ2-1, reads DVKVTQSSRYLVKRTGEKVFLECVQDMDHENMFWYRQDPGLGLRLIYFSYDVKMKEKGDIPEGYSVSREKKERFSLILESASTNQTSMYLCASSPRDYRSSYNEQFFGPGTRLTVL.

This clonotype was seen ten or more times. The chain has TRBV29-1 and TRBJ2-1; D is possibly TRBD2 (6 bases). CDR3 length: 15 residues. V lost 1 base and J 0 bases, leaving 10 bases between the germline ends. Germline-derived CDR1 and CDR2 are SQVTM and ANQGSEA. The CDR3 region is CSVEGGGISYNEQFF. The CDR3 region has the DNA TGCAGCGTTGAAGGGGGCGGGATCTCCTACAATGAGCAGTTCTTC.

This rearrangement joins TRBV7-2 to TRBJ2-7; 8 bases are shared with TRBD1. CDR3 length equals 15 residues. J was trimmed by 0 bases and V by 6 bases; bases with no gene match: 7. The germline CDR1 and CDR2 sequences are SGHTA and FQGNSA. CDR3 sequence reads: CASSQYGTGSYEQYF. The CDR3 DNA reads TGTGCCAGCAGTCAATATGGGACAGGCTCCTACGAGCAGTACTTC.